These 8 T cell receptor beta chains were sequenced from one sample in a study of CD8 T cells in ankylosing spondylitis. Study results and caveats: Within ankylosing spondylitis blood, a TCR beta motif made up of eight highly homologous variants appeared to be characteristic.

These receptors' targets are unknown. TCRdb recomputed calls from the 5' RACE reads with MiXCR, one row per CDR3 protein. The sample consists of some 330,000 distinct CDR3 sequences, around 8% of them appearing once. The sample comprised blood, either unsorted or a sorted T cell fraction (not recorded which). The receptor source for this set is a male donor with ankylosing spondylitis.

This clonotype was detected only a few times. This chain connects TRBV29-1 to TRBJ2-7; D gene ambiguous. Per the germline V gene, CDR1 is SQVTM and CDR2 is ANQGSEA. There are 11 residues in the CDR3. The V and J ends lost 0 bases and 3 bases respectively, with 3 bases between them. The CDR3 loop is CSVEEVYEQYF. The CDR3 DNA sequence: TGCAGCGTTGAAGAGGTCTACGAGCAGTACTTC.

This clonotype was recorded at least ten times. The rearrangement uses TRBV12-3 or TRBV12-4 and TRBJ1-5, with D hard to call. CDR3 size: 12 residues. V shed 5 bases and J shed 4 bases, with 6 bases lying between them. CDR3 bases: TGTGCCAGCAGTCCCATAAATCAGCCCCAGCATTTT. Protein: CASSPINQPQHF.

This clonotype was seen a handful of times. The chain carries TRBV4-3 and TRBJ1-4, with D maybe TRBD1 (5 bases). This CDR3 spans 13 amino acids. The germline V gene encodes CDR1 LGHNA and CDR2 YSLEER. The V end was cut by 1 base, the J end by 11 bases, with 11 bases between. CDR3 protein: CASSQARAWKLFF. CDR3 DNA: TGCGCCAGCAGCCAAGCCAGGGCATGGAAACTGTTTTTT.

Points on this clonotype: Because the CDR3's place on the DNA is in doubt, the DNA is left out and the CDR3 is given as listed by TCRdb. The V and J genes are TRBV12-3 or TRBV12-4 and TRBJ1-4; the table's D gene call, TRBD1, was not cross checked with the DNA. The CDR3 spans 15 residues, counting both ends. CDR3 residues: CASILGQGLNEKLFF.

At least ten counts were recorded for this clonotype. V gene TRBV5-6 combines with J gene TRBJ1-6; D is uncertain. The CDR3 consists of 14 residues. Trimming took off 0 bases at V and 6 bases at J, with 7 bases between the two ends. Germline V gene data show CDR1 as SGHDT and CDR2 as YYEEEE. The CDR3 nucleotides are TGTGCCAGCAGCTTGGACCAGGCTAATTCACCCCTCCACTTT. Protein product: CASSLDQANSPLHF.

This clonotype was counted at least ten times. V gene TRBV20-1 combines with J gene TRBJ2-1, with 16 bases that match TRBD2. This CDR3 has 18 residues. Germline V gene data show CDR1 as DFQATT and CDR2 as SNEGSKA (reference sequence). V was pared by 0 bases and J by 5 bases, with 7 bases of the junction left unmatched. The CDR3 region is CSARDLGTSGRANNEQFF. Here the CDR3 DNA reads TGCAGTGCTAGAGATCTTGGGACTAGCGGGAGGGCGAACAATGAGCAGTTCTTC.

This clonotype was counted a few times. The rearrangement joins TRBV24-1 to TRBJ2-3, with D uncertain. Germline V gene sequence: CDR1 KGHDR, CDR2 SFDVKD. The CDR3 spans 13 residues. V lost 4 bases, J lost 4 bases, and 8 bases lay in between. The CDR3 region is CATSDAEADTQYF. The CDR3 DNA is TGTGCCACCAGTGACGCAGAGGCAGATACGCAGTATTTT.

This clonotype occurred many times. In DNA form, the CDR3 reads TGTGCCAGCAGTGGTGTGGGCCCCGCGTTGGGTGGCTACACCTTC. As protein: CASSGVGPALGGYTF. The chain combines TRBV2 with TRBJ1-2; D not resolved. Deletions cut 4 bases from V and 7 bases from J, with 19 bases between. Germline V gives CDR1 SNHLY, CDR2 FYNNEI. The CDR3 runs to 15 residues.